A single sample gave rise to the 7 T cell receptor beta chains below, sequenced in a study of radiotherapy plus CTLA-4 blockade in lung cancer. The data were produced by immunoSEQ multiplex PCR, yet TCRdb's version contains in-frame clones alone and is incomplete. The sample has fewer than 100,000 clones, about four fifths seen once. The starting material was peripheral blood, obtained from a patient treated with radiotherapy plus ipilimumab. The receptors were gathered from a human donor with non-small cell lung cancer who had stable disease on radiotherapy plus ipilimumab.

V gene TRBV6-6 combines with J gene TRBJ2-1; TRBD2 is a possible D gene (5 bases). Trimming took 4 bases from V and 12 from J, leaving 10 bases between them. The CDR3 is made up of 11 amino acids. Germline V gene lookup returns CDR1 MNHNY and CDR2 SVGAGI (reference sequence). The chain's CDR3 is CASSSSFSQFF. The CDR3 DNA reads as TGTGCCAGCAGTTCTAGCTTTTCGCAGTTCTTC.

Here the CDR3 DNA reads TGTGCCAGCAGCCAAGAGGTTAGGACTAGCGGTAACAATGAGCAGTTCTTC. This gives the protein CASSQEVRTSGNNEQFF. The genes are TRBV4-2 and TRBJ2-1, with 10 bases identical to TRBD2. This CDR3 spans 17 amino acids. The V segment lost 0 bases and the J segment 5 bases; nucleotides outside the gene matches: 7. Germline CDR1 LGHNA, CDR2 YNFKEQ.

This chain links TRBV10-3 with TRBJ2-7, with 8 bases aligning to TRBD2. The CDR3 runs to 15 residues. V lost 2 bases and J lost 2; bases outside the gene matches: 5. Germline V gives CDR1 ENHRY, CDR2 SYGVKD. CDR3: CAISEVTSGTYEQYF. CDR3 DNA sequence: TGTGCCATCAGTGAGGTCACTAGCGGTACCTACGAGCAGTACTTC.

The rearrangement joins TRBV19 to TRBJ1-4; 7 bases align to TRBD1. Germline V gene sequence: CDR1 LNHDA, CDR2 SQIVND (reference sequence). CDR3 size: 13 residues. The junction had 7 bases not matched to a gene; V was cut back by 9 bases and J by 6 bases. The CDR3 DNA reads as TGTGCCAGCCAGGACAGGAGATATGAAAAACTGTTTTTT. Protein sequence: CASQDRRYEKLFF.

The chain carries TRBV28 and TRBJ2-7; no firm D call. CDR1 and CDR2 from the germline V gene are MDHEN and SYDVKM. V shed 5 bases and J shed 3 bases, with 11 bases lying between them. The CDR3 is 13 residues long. CDR3 bases: TGTGCCAGCAGTCCGCGGAACGGCTACGAGCAGTACTTC. Its translation: CASSPRNGYEQYF. The variable domain in full, completed from reference TRBV28 and TRBJ2-7, reads DVKVTQSSRYLVKRTGEKVFLECVQDMDHENMFWYRQDPGLGLRLIYFSYDVKMKEKGDIPEGYSVSREKKERFSLILESASTNQTSMYLCASSPRNGYEQYFGPGTRLTVT.

This chain joins TRBV7-8 and TRBJ2-7; D might be TRBD2 (5 bases). V lost 5 bases and J lost 11, with 13 bases in between. Germline V gene sequence: CDR1 SGHVS, CDR2 FQNEAQ. This CDR3 has 11 residues. The CDR3 nucleotides read TGTGCCAGCAGCCCCTCCCGGGATGAGTACTTC. Translating gives CASSPSRDEYF.

This chain links TRBV6-5 with TRBJ1-1; D remains ambiguous. The CDR3 has 14 amino acids. CDR1 is MNHEY, CDR2 SVGAGI, per germline. The germline V and J ends were trimmed by 0 bases and 4 bases, with 9 bases remaining between them. CDR3 nucleotide sequence: TGTGCCAGCAGTTACTCGGGCAGCTTCACTGAAGCTTTCTTT. It specifies CASSYSGSFTEAFF.